This TCR beta chain was identified in a study of vaccination effects on CD4 cells after COVID-19. This clone was recorded a few times. Its target is not known. Germline assignment: CDR1 GTSNPN and CDR2 SVGIG (reference sequence). This CDR3 contains 13 residues. Trimming cost V 2 bases and J 0 bases; bases outside gene matches: 0. Data came from immunoSEQ multiplex PCR; TCRdb stores just in-frame clones and leaves some out. The table has about 15,000 clones, roughly three quarters seen once. Under the ViraFEST assay, PBMC were stimulated with viral peptide pools so that antigen-specific CD4+ T cells expanded. Sequencing was performed afterwards. Cultured cells yielded isolated CD4+ T cells after approximately nine days. The infection with SARS-CoV-2 (confirmed by PCR) occurred in this person between March and December 2020. Vaccination of participants consisted of two doses of either the BNT162b2 or mRNA-1273 vaccine.

Sequenced material: CD4+ T cells from PBMCs cultured with HCoV-NL63 spike peptides, taken after COVID-19 vaccination. V usage is TRBV30 and J usage is TRBJ2-7, with 8 nucleotides matching TRBD1. This clonotype was obtained from a human donor who had a prior SARS-CoV-2 infection. As DNA, the CDR3 is TGTGCCTGGAGTACAGGGGGCTCCTACGAGCAGTACTTC. It encodes CAWSTGGSYEQYF.